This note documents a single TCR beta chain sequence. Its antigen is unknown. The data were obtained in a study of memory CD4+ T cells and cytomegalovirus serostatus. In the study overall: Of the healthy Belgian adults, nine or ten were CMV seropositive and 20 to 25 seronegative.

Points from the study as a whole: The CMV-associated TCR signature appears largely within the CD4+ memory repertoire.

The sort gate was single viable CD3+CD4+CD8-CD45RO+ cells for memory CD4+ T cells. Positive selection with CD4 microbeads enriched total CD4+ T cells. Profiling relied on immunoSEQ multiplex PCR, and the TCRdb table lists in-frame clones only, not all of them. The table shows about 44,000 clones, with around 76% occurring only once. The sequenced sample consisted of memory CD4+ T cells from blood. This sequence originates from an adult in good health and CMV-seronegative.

CDR3 amino acids: CACGGLSSTIQYF. Written as DNA, the CDR3 is TGTGCCTGCGGGGGCCTTTCTTCCACCATTCAGTACTTC. The J gene is TRBJ2-4, the V gene TRBV30; TRBD1 or TRBD2 may be the D gene (6 bases each). Trimming took off 6 bases at V and 9 bases at J, with 18 bases between the two ends. CDR3 size: 13 residues. Per germline, CDR1 GTSNPN and CDR2 SVGIG (reference sequence).